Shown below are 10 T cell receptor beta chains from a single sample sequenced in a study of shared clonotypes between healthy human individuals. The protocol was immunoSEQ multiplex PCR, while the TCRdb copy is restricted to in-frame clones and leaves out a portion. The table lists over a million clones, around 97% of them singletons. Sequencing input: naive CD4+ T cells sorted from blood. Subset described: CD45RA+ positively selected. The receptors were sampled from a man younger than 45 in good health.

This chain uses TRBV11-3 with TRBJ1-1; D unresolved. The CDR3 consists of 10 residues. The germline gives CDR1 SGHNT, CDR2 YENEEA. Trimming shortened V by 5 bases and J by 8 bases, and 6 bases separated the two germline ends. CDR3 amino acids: CASSAAEAFF. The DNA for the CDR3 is TGTGCCAGCAGCGCGGCGGAAGCTTTCTTT.

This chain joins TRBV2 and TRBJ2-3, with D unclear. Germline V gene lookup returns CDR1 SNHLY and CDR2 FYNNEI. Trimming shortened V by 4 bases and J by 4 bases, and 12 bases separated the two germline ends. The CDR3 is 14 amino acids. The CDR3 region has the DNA TGTGCCAGCAGTGTATCTGGGATCCCAGATACGCAGTATTTT. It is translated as CASSVSGIPDTQYF.

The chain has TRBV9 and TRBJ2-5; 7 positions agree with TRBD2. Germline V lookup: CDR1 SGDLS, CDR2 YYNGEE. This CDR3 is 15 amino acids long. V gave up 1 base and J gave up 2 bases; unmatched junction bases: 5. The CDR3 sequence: CASSVQGGRQETQYF. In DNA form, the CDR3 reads TGTGCCAGCAGCGTACAGGGAGGGAGGCAAGAGACCCAGTACTTC.

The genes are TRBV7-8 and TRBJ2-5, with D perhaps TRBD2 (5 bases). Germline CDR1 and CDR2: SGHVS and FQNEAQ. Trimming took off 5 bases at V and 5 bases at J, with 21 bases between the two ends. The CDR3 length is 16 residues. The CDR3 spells CASSHGVWPRTETQYF. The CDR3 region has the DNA TGTGCCAGCAGCCACGGGGTCTGGCCTCGGACGGAGACCCAGTACTTC.

The CDR3 DNA reads as TGTGCCAGCAGCGTAGGACAGTCAAATGAGCAGTTCTTC. It is translated as CASSVGQSNEQFF. The gene calls are TRBV9 and TRBJ2-1; D possibly corresponds to TRBD1 (5 bases). Germline V gene lookup returns CDR1 SGDLS and CDR2 YYNGEE. The CDR3 spans 13 residues. The V end was cut by 0 bases, the J end by 7 bases, with 8 bases between.

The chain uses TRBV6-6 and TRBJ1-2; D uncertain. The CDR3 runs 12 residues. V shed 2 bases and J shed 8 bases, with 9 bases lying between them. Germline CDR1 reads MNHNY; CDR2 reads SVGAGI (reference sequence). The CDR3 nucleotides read TGTGCCAGCAGTTACGCCGGGGAAGGCTACACCTTC. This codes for CASSYAGEGYTF.

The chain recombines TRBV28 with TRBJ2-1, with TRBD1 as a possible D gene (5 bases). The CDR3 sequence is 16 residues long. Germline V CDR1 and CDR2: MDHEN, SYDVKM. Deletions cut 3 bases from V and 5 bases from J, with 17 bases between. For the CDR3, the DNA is TGTGCCAGCAGTTTCCCCCCCAGCGTGGGGCACAATGAGCAGTTCTTC. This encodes CASSFPPSVGHNEQFF.

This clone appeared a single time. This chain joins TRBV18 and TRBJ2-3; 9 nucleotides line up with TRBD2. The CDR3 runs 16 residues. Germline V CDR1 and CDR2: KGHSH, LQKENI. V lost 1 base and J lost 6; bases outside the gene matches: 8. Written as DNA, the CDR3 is TGTGCCAGCTCACCACTCGGGACTAGCCTTACGGATACGCAGTATTTT. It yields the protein CASSPLGTSLTDTQYF.

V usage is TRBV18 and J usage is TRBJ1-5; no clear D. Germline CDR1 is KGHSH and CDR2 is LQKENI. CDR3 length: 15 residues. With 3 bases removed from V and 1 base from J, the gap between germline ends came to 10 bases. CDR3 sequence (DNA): TGTGCCAGCTCACCGGAAGGTTTGAGCAATCAGCCCCAGCATTTT. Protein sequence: CASSPEGLSNQPQHF. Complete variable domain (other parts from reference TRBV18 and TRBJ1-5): NAGVMQNPRHLVRRRGQEARLRCSPMKGHSHVYWYRQLPEEGLKFMVYLQKENIIDESGMPKERFSAEFPKEGPSILRIQQVVRGDSAAYFCASSPEGLSNQPQHFGDGTRLSIL.

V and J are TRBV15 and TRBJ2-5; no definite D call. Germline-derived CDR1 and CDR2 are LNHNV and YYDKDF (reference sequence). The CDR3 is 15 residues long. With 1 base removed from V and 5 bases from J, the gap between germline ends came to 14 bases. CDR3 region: CATSRGDRGSETQYF. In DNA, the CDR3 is TGTGCCACCAGCAGAGGCGATCGCGGAAGCGAGACCCAGTACTTC. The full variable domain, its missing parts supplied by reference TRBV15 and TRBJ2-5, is DAMVIQNPRYQVTQFGKPVTLSCSQTLNHNVMYWYQQKSSQAPKLLFHYYDKDFNNEADTPDNFQSRRPNTSFCFLDIRSPGLGDTAMYLCATSRGDRGSETQYFGPGTRLLVL.